This TCR beta chain was captured in a study of T cells in localized non-small cell lung cancer. On this clone: Antigen: not known.

Data came from immunoSEQ multiplex PCR; TCRdb stores just in-frame clones and leaves some out. The sample has some 30,000 clones, roughly nine tenths seen once. Germline V CDR1 and CDR2: MNHEY, SMNVEV (reference sequence). This CDR3 has 13 residues. Deletions cut 10 bases from V and 0 bases from J, with 10 bases between. Points from the study as a whole: Adjacent lung had a median approximately 57 of the 100 largest tumor clones. Overall survival was longer when the density of T cells in the blood was higher.

This chain links TRBV27 with TRBJ1-3; unclear D gene. Sequences were derived from PBMCs, sampled before any cancer treatment. This receptor was identified in a man aged 35 to 69 with stage II lung adenocarcinoma. DNA for the CDR3: TGTGCCACCGGGTCTTACTCTGGAAACACCATATATTTT. Amino acid sequence: CATGSYSGNTIYF.